The 27 T cell receptor beta chains reported below all come from one sample, sequenced in a study of identical twins. TCRdb called the 5' RACE reads again in MiXCR, with one record for every CDR3 protein. The table shows over 250,000 distinct CDR3 sequences, with 9.5% occurring only once. This sample also belongs to another study, concerning yellow fever vaccine responses in identical twins.

Sequenced sample: CD8+ T cells sorted from blood. Receptor source: a woman younger than 35 in good health.

The sample holds a few counts of this clonotype. The gene calls are TRBV7-9 and TRBJ2-3, with 7 bases that match TRBD2. The V and J ends lost 5 bases and 10 bases, in that order; junction bases with no gene match: 12. This CDR3 comprises 14 residues. The germline gives CDR1 SEHNR, CDR2 FQNEAQ (reference sequence). The CDR3 spells CASSRGPSREAQYF. CDR3 sequence (DNA): TGTGCCAGCAGCCGAGGCCCCTCTCGGGAGGCGCAGTATTTT.

This chain links TRBV10-2 with TRBJ2-7; D possibly corresponds to TRBD2 (5 bases). Trimming shortened V by 10 bases and J by 3 bases, and 16 bases separated the two germline ends. The CDR3 extends over 13 amino acids. CDR1 WSHSY and CDR2 SAAADI come from the germline V gene. This CDR3 is CATVDGGHYEQYF. The CDR3 DNA reads TGCGCCACCGTAGACGGAGGTCACTACGAGCAGTACTTC.

The rearrangement links TRBV6-2 or TRBV6-3 to TRBJ2-7; the D gene is possibly TRBD2 (6 bases). V lost 2 bases and J lost 2, with 13 bases in between. CDR1 and CDR2 from the germline V gene are MNHEY and SVGEGT. This CDR3 has 15 residues. The CDR3 sequence is CASSYGPGEAYEQYF. In DNA, the CDR3 is TGTGCCAGCAGTTACGGACCGGGAGAGGCCTACGAGCAGTACTTC.

CDR3 bases: TGTGCCAGCAATGGGCAGGGTAGGGTCACTGAAGCTTTCTTT. It codes for CASNGQGRVTEAFF. The chain uses TRBV12-3 or TRBV12-4 and TRBJ1-1, with D tentatively TRBD1 (5 bases). CDR3 size: 14 residues. Trimming shortened V by 7 bases and J by 4 bases, and 16 bases separated the two germline ends.

Ten or more counts support this clonotype. V gene TRBV4-3 combines with J gene TRBJ2-2; no clear D gene. CDR3 length equals 15 residues. Trimming removed 4 bases at V and 3 bases at J, with 12 bases between. Germline CDR1 and CDR2: LGHNA and YSLEER. CDR3 sequence reads: CASSPGSRDTGELFF. For the CDR3, the DNA is TGCGCCAGCAGCCCCGGATCCCGGGACACCGGGGAGCTGTTTTTT.

Note on this clonotype: Germline is not matched at one junction end, which may reflect a read error. The V call is TRBV7-9, the J call TRBJ2-7, with a weak D call TRBD2 (6 bases). This CDR3 region has 13 residues. Germline values: CDR1 SEHNR, CDR2 FQNEAQ (reference sequence). The CDR3 here is CVSSSKWTIEQYF. CDR3 nucleotides: TGTGTCAGCAGCTCGAAGTGGACTATCGAGCAGTACTTC.

J is TRBJ2-1 and V is TRBV28; D is possibly TRBD2 (5 bases). Trimming removed 3 bases from V and 7 bases from J, with 13 bases in between. There are 14 residues in the CDR3. Germline loops: CDR1 MDHEN, CDR2 SYDVKM. CDR3 sequence reads: CASSLRSGYNEQFF. DNA for the CDR3: TGTGCCAGCAGTTTGAGGTCGGGGTATAATGAGCAGTTCTTC.

There are a few counts of this clonotype. CDR3 in amino acids: CASSLDSSPTGELFF. The CDR3 DNA follows: TGTGCCAGCAGCTTAGATTCCAGCCCCACCGGGGAGCTGTTTTTT. The chain has TRBV7-6 and TRBJ2-2; no clear D. Germline loops: CDR1 SGHVS, CDR2 FNYEAQ. V was shortened by 1 base and J by 4 bases, with 10 bases between the two germline ends. The CDR3 consists of 15 residues.

This clonotype turned up a few times. The V and J genes are TRBV7-9 and TRBJ2-5; 14 bases are shared with TRBD2. The CDR3 contains 16 residues. From germline, CDR1 is SEHNR and CDR2 FQNEAQ (reference sequence). After removal of 5 bases from V and 7 bases from J, the junction contained 9 bases not matched to a gene. CDR3 sequence: CASSAGLAGGPGTQYF. DNA for the CDR3: TGTGCCAGCAGCGCCGGACTAGCGGGAGGTCCAGGGACCCAGTACTTC.

The table lists this clonotype with many counts. The CDR3 bases are TGCGCCAGCAGCCAAGACGACGCGGGAGAGAGTTACGAGCAGTACTTC. Translated: CASSQDDAGESYEQYF. The V gene is TRBV4-1, the J gene TRBJ2-7; the match to TRBD2 covers 7 bases. Trimming removed 0 bases from V and 4 bases from J; junction bases left unmatched: 9. The germline gives CDR1 MGHRA, CDR2 YSYEKL. The CDR3 is 16 residues long.

Only a few counts were recorded for this clonotype. This rearrangement joins TRBV12-3 or TRBV12-4 to TRBJ2-1; 12 nucleotides align to TRBD2. The CDR3 consists of 19 residues. V lost 4 bases to trimming and J lost 3 bases; unmatched junction nucleotides: 13. The CDR3 spells CASSSEPNPLAGGYNEQFF. The CDR3 DNA sequence: TGTGCCAGCAGTTCGGAACCTAACCCACTAGCGGGAGGCTACAATGAGCAGTTCTTC.

The chain couples TRBV12-3 or TRBV12-4 to TRBJ2-3; 7 bases align to TRBD2. The CDR3 has 13 amino acids. The trim removed 6 bases at V and 4 bases at J, leaving 4 bases unmatched. The CDR3 nucleotides read TGTGCCAGCAGCTATGGGAGGGCAGATACGCAGTATTTT. This codes for CASSYGRADTQYF.

The chain uses TRBV4-3 and TRBJ2-7; the D gene could be TRBD1 or TRBD2 (5 bases each). CDR1 and CDR2 from the germline V gene are LGHNA and YSLEER. CDR3 length: 17 residues. V was cut by 1 base and J by 2 bases, with 18 bases left in between. CDR3 region: CASSQGGTEDNAYEQYF. DNA for the CDR3: TGCGCCAGCAGCCAAGGGGGGACGGAGGATAATGCCTACGAGCAGTACTTC.

This clonotype was seen a handful of times. The chain employs TRBV6-5 and TRBJ1-1; TRBD1 matches 10 bases. CDR3 size: 16 residues. The V gene's germline CDR1 is MNHEY and CDR2 SVGAGI. Trimming at V came to 4 bases and at J to 4 bases, leaving 9 bases not matched to a gene. The CDR3 DNA follows: TGTGCCAGCAGTTTCGAGGGACAGGGGACGGTCACTGAAGCTTTCTTT. It is translated as CASSFEGQGTVTEAFF.

The J gene is TRBJ2-5, the V gene TRBV12-3 or TRBV12-4; D is tentatively TRBD1 or TRBD2 (5 bases each). Trimming pared 5 bases from V and 5 bases from J, leaving 15 bases between. The CDR3 loop spans 14 amino acids. CDR3 amino acids: CASSGGAWEETQYF. As DNA, the CDR3 is TGTGCCAGCAGTGGGGGAGCGTGGGAGGAGACCCAGTACTTC.

This clonotype has just a few counts. The chain couples TRBV5-1 to TRBJ2-1; D unclear. Germline assignment: CDR1 SGHRS and CDR2 YFSETQ. This CDR3 has 19 residues. V gave up 3 bases and J gave up 0 bases, with 22 bases separating them. This CDR3 is CASSSVHVGEKSSYNEQFF. In DNA form, the CDR3 reads TGCGCCAGCAGCTCGGTCCATGTTGGGGAAAAGAGCTCCTACAATGAGCAGTTCTTC.

This clonotype was observed a handful of times. The rearrangement joins TRBV11-1 to TRBJ2-3; 9 nucleotides match TRBD2. V gave up 3 bases and J gave up 0 bases; unmatched junction bases: 10. CDR3 length: 18 amino acids. The germline V gene encodes CDR1 SGHAT and CDR2 FQDESV (reference sequence). CDR3 sequence: CASSFFPLRGGSTDTQYF. The CDR3 DNA sequence: TGTGCCAGCAGCTTCTTCCCCCTGCGGGGGGGCAGCACAGATACGCAGTATTTT.

This clonotype was detected ten times or more. V gene TRBV15 combines with J gene TRBJ2-5; tentatively, D is TRBD1 (5 bases). V dropped 1 base and J dropped 2 bases, with 11 bases sitting between them. The CDR3 contains 15 residues. Germline lookup yields CDR1 LNHNV and CDR2 YYDKDF (reference sequence). CDR3 nucleotides: TGTGCCACCAGCAGAGGAGCGCAGGGACAAGAGACCCAGTACTTC. As protein: CATSRGAQGQETQYF.

The V gene is TRBV6-6, the J gene TRBJ2-3, with 8 nucleotides matching TRBD1. V lost 2 bases and J lost 6; bases outside the gene matches: 4. CDR1 and CDR2 from the germline V gene are MNHNY and SVGAGI (reference sequence). This CDR3 has 14 amino acids. The CDR3 loop is CASSYGQGMDTQYF. The CDR3 DNA sequence: TGTGCCAGCAGTTACGGACAGGGAATGGATACGCAGTATTTT.

In this sample, this clonotype turned up many times. The chain employs TRBV29-1 and TRBJ2-1; D possibly matches TRBD1 or TRBD2 (5 bases each). This CDR3 comprises 11 residues. V was shortened by 3 bases and J by 7 bases, with 7 bases between the two germline ends. Germline CDR1 and CDR2: SQVTM and ANQGSEA. The CDR3 nucleotides read TGCAGCGTTGATGGGGGTAATGAGCAGTTCTTC. It yields the protein CSVDGGNEQFF.

J is TRBJ2-2 and V is TRBV4-3; D call uncertain. Trimming took off 0 bases at V and 1 base at J, with 12 bases between the two ends. CDR1 LGHNA and CDR2 YSLEER come from the germline V gene. The CDR3 spans 17 residues. The DNA of the CDR3 is TGCGCCAGCAGCCAAGATATCCCGTGGGGGAACACCGGGGAGCTGTTTTTT. It translates to CASSQDIPWGNTGELFF.

This clonotype was seen once. The rearrangement links TRBV15 to TRBJ2-7; tentative D call: TRBD1 (5 bases). CDR3 length: 15 amino acids. Germline assignment: CDR1 LNHNV and CDR2 YYDKDF (reference sequence). V was pared by 0 bases and J by 7 bases, with 16 bases between. The CDR3 DNA reads TGTGCCACCAGCAGAGAGAGGCAGGGTAGCCGTGAGCAGTACTTC. Protein sequence: CATSRERQGSREQYF. Using reference TRBV15 and TRBJ2-7 for the parts outside the CDR3, the full variable domain is DAMVIQNPRYQVTQFGKPVTLSCSQTLNHNVMYWYQQKSSQAPKLLFHYYDKDFNNEADTPDNFQSRRPNTSFCFLDIRSPGLGDTAMYLCATSRERQGSREQYFGPGTRLTVT.

Worth noting for this clonotype: This sequence may be a read error, since a much larger clone differs from it by one base. The CDR3, as DNA: TGTGCCAGCAGCTTAGCGACAGCCTACGAGCAGTACTTC. This sequence encodes CASSLATAYEQYF. The chain employs TRBV7-8 and TRBJ2-7; D is possibly TRBD1 (5 bases). V was pared by 0 bases and J by 2 bases, with 5 bases between. CDR3 length: 13 amino acids. Germline V gives CDR1 SGHVS, CDR2 FQNEAQ.

This clonotype was counted between two and nine times. The chain combines TRBV20-1 with TRBJ2-7; D might be TRBD1 (6 bases). Trimming removed 0 bases from V and 3 bases from J, with 15 bases in between. The CDR3 is 15 residues long. Germline V gene data show CDR1 as DFQATT and CDR2 as SNEGSKA (reference sequence). CDR3 sequence: CSARDIRQALYEQYF. The CDR3 DNA sequence: TGCAGTGCTAGAGACATCCGACAGGCGCTCTACGAGCAGTACTTC.

The chain has TRBV29-1 and TRBJ2-1; D perhaps matches TRBD2 (5 bases). Trimming removed 5 bases from V and 3 bases from J, with 17 bases in between. In germline, CDR1 is SQVTM, CDR2 ANQGSEA. This CDR3 contains 15 residues. The CDR3 is CSVTPASNFYNEQFF. The DNA for the CDR3 is TGCAGCGTTACCCCGGCTAGCAACTTCTACAATGAGCAGTTCTTC.

In its sample, this clonotype was seen many times. The chain carries TRBV27 and TRBJ2-1; unclear D gene. V gave up 6 bases and J gave up 4 bases, with 10 bases separating them. The CDR3 consists of 13 residues. Germline-derived CDR1 and CDR2 are MNHEY and SMNVEV (reference sequence). CDR3 residues: CASSPSAYNEQFF. As DNA, the CDR3 is TGTGCCAGCAGCCCCTCAGCTTACAATGAGCAGTTCTTC.

In the case of this clonotype: This may be a read error, as it is one base from a much larger clone. The chain is built from TRBV20-1 and TRBJ2-1; unclear D gene. CDR1 and CDR2 (germline): DFQATT, SNEGSKA (reference sequence). The CDR3 loop spans 14 amino acids. The CDR3 DNA reads as TGCAGTGCTAGGATCTTCGGGTCCTACAATGAGGAGTTCTTC. It specifies CSARIFGSYNEEFF.